This T cell receptor (beta chain) was captured by sequencing in a study of T-cell reconstitution after alpha-beta-depleted transplantation in children. The CDR3 length is 13 residues. With 2 bases removed from V and 2 bases from J, the gap between germline ends came to 6 bases. Germline CDR1 MNHNS, CDR2 SASEGT. This clonotype was seen a few times. TCRbeta library preparation incorporated unique molecular identifiers. MiXCR was run by TCRdb on the PCR reads, yielding one entry per CDR3 protein. The data hold hundreds of thousands of distinct CDR3 sequences, with 13% observed a single time. The TCR originated in a human donor who donated a stem cell graft to a child with Fanconi anemia. The chain carries TRBV6-1 and TRBJ1-2; D remains ambiguous. Source: PBMCs, taken from the stem cell graft. CDR3 residues: CASSERRNYGYTF. The CDR3 nucleotides are TGTGCCAGCAGTGAACGTCGGAACTATGGCTACACCTTC.